A selection of T cell receptor beta chains follows, all from one sample in a study of blood T cells in healthy people across ages. Using its own MiXCR run on the 5' RACE reads, TCRdb lists one record per CDR3 protein. The sample lists more than 1.4 million distinct CDR3 sequences; about 40% were seen once. Sequencing was carried out using blood. The receptors were gathered from a woman younger than 30 in good health. Each CDR3 is given with its conserved first and last residue. A D gene is named only where the DNA matches it firmly. Clone size is given for some rows only: seen once, a few or many times, or a class if the clone is expanded.

TGTGTATCTGCCGGGGACCTGGGGGATGGCTACACCTTC	CVSAGDLGDGYTF	-	-	TRBJ1-2	TRBV7-2
TGTGCCAGGGGGGACAGGGAAAATGACTATGGCTACACCTTC	CARGDRENDYGYTF	TRBD1	-	TRBJ1-2	TRBV2
TGTGCCACCAGGACCTGCGGCTACACCTTC	CATRTCGYTF	-	-	TRBJ1-2	TRBV28
TGTGCCAGCAGCACCCGAAAGACAGGGGACTATGGCTACACCTTC	CASSTRKTGDYGYTF	TRBD1	-	TRBJ1-2	TRBV9
TGTGCCACCGGACCCCGGCCGGACCACGAGCAGTACTTC	CATGPRPDHEQYF	-	-	TRBJ2-7	TRBV2
TGTGCCAGCAGCGCGGGACTAGCGAACAATGAGCAGTTCTTC	CASSAGLANNEQFF	TRBD2	-	TRBJ2-1	TRBV9
TGTGCCAGCAGCCAGACAGGGATAGCGAATGGCTACACCTTC	CASSQTGIANGYTF	TRBD1	-	TRBJ1-2	TRBV3-1
TGTGCCAGCACGAGGGGGACAGAAGAGACCCAGTACTTC	CASTRGTEETQYF	TRBD1	-	TRBJ2-5	TRBV2
TGTGCCTGGAGTGGAGACAGCCCAACCTACGAGCAGTACTTC	CAWSGDSPTYEQYF	-	few	TRBJ2-7	TRBV30
TGTGCCAGCAGCGCAGTTTCAGGGGTTTCCTTCGACGAGCAGTACTTC	CASSAVSGVSFDEQYF	-	few	TRBJ2-7	TRBV9
TGTGCCAGCAGCAAAGAGAGAAGCCGCTGGGTAGGGATCTCCTACAATGAGCAGTTCTTC	CASSKERSRWVGISYNEQFF	-	-	TRBJ2-1	TRBV21-1
TGTGCCATCAGACCCGCCCTAGCGGGGGTAGGGAATGAGCAGTTCTTC	CAIRPALAGVGNEQFF	TRBD2	once	TRBJ2-1	TRBV10-3
TGCGCCAGCAGCCGTGACGGCTTACAAGAGACCCAGTACTTC	CASSRDGLQETQYF	-	-	TRBJ2-5	TRBV5-1
TGTGCCAGCAGTTTAAACATGAACTATGGCTACACCTTC	CASSLNMNYGYTF	-	-	TRBJ1-2	TRBV27
TGTGCCATCAGTGGGTCCGGGACACTCCCCCCCCGAACGCAGTATTTT	CAISGSGTLPPRTQYF	-	-	TRBJ2-3	TRBV10-3
TGTGCCAGCAGTCACCGGGACAGGGGGCCGTTGGGCTACACCTTC	CASSHRDRGPLGYTF	TRBD1	few	TRBJ1-2	TRBV6-5
TGTGCCTGGAGCGTACTTGACGACTCCTACGAGCAGTACTTC	CAWSVLDDSYEQYF	-	-	TRBJ2-7	TRBV30
TGCAACCTACTAACTAGCGGGACTAACGAGCAGTACTTC	CNLLTSGTNEQYF	TRBD2	-	TRBJ2-7	TRBV29-1
TGTGCCAGCAGTGAATTTGGTCGGGAAAGTGCCAATGAGCAGTACTTC	CASSEFGRESANEQYF	-	-	TRBJ2-5	TRBV2
TGTGACTGGAGTCCCAGTCGGGAAGTAGGCTACACCTTC	CDWSPSREVGYTF	-	-	TRBJ1-2	TRBV30
TGTGCCAGCAGTATTAGCGGGGAGACCCAGTACTTC	CASSISGETQYF	TRBD2	few	TRBJ2-5	TRBV28
TGTGCCAGCAGGGACAGGGGGCTCGCAGAGACCCAGTACTTC	CASRDRGLAETQYF	TRBD1	-	TRBJ2-5	TRBV2
TGCGCCAGCAGCCACTTAGGAGAGAGAGCCTACAATGAGCAGTTCTTC	CASSHLGERAYNEQFF	-	few	TRBJ2-1	TRBV5-1
TGTGCCAGCAGCGTTACCAATTTCGGGGAGCTGTTTTTT	CASSVTNFGELFF	-	-	TRBJ2-2	TRBV9
TGTGCCACCATCGATCGGCGAGAAAGCACAGATACGCAGTATTTT	CATIDRRESTDTQYF	-	-	TRBJ2-3	TRBV10-3
TGTGCCAGCAGTGCGCGGCCGGGACTAGCAACGGATACGCAGTATTTT	CASSARPGLATDTQYF	TRBD2	-	TRBJ2-3	TRBV6-1
TGCAGTGCTAGCGGGGCCCACTACAATGAGCAGTACTTC	CSASGAHYNEQYF	-	-	TRBJ2-7	TRBV20-1
TGTGCCAGCAGTTTATCCCCTTCGACAGGGATAGTCACAGATACGCAGTATTTT	CASSLSPSTGIVTDTQYF	TRBD1	-	TRBJ2-3	TRBV7-9
TGTGCCCGGAGTGGGGCTTTAAGCTCCTACAATGAGCAGTTCTTC	CARSGALSSYNEQFF	-	-	TRBJ2-1	TRBV30
TGTGCCAGCAGGGACGACGGTTGGCAAGCTTTCTTT	CASRDDGWQAFF	-	-	TRBJ1-1	TRBV12-3/TRBV12-4
TGTGCCAGCAGCCAAGATCGGACGGGAGAAGCTTTCTTT	CASSQDRTGEAFF	-	-	TRBJ1-1	TRBV14
TGTGCCAGCATTCGGGTCGGCAGATGGTACGAGCAGTACTTC	CASIRVGRWYEQYF	-	-	TRBJ2-7	TRBV27
TGTGCCAGCCCTCCGCCCCAGGGGACCACTAACACTGAAGCTTTCTTT	CASPPPQGTTNTEAFF	-	few	TRBJ1-1	TRBV28
TGTGCCAGCTACTCGGGCGGACTTTACAATGAGCAGTTCTTC	CASYSGGLYNEQFF	-	-	TRBJ2-1	TRBV27